The text below deals with one TCR beta chain. As processed by the authors: Counts of nucleated cells, estimated from reference gene primer amplification, were obtained. TCRdb keeps only in-frame clones here, not all; method: immunoSEQ multiplex PCR. The V and J calls and the clone size are those of that table, but D and trimming were determined from the DNA. The table shows 160,000 or so clones, with approximately 77% occurring only once. Per germline, CDR1 MGHDK and CDR2 SYGVNS. Between the trimmed V and J ends, which lost 2 bases and 0 bases, there was a span of 14 bases. The CDR3 has 16 amino acids. The source of the sample is a study of blood T cell repertoires in COVID-19. About the research overall: Samples representing acute and convalescent COVID-19 were sourced from the United States, Italy and Spain.

Cohorts were assigned according to the clinical history that participants reported. Two negative PCRs, clearance, or symptom resolution had been documented for recovered Cohort 3 donors. The chain joins TRBV25-1 to TRBJ2-7; a possible D gene is TRBD1 (5 bases). Sequencing was performed on PBMCs or T cells enriched from blood (not recorded which). The receptor comes from a man between 60 and 75 years old who had recovered from COVID-19. This CDR3 is CASSEMGQGRSYEQYF. CDR3 DNA: TGTGCCAGCAGTGAAATGGGTCAGGGCCGCTCCTACGAGCAGTACTTC.